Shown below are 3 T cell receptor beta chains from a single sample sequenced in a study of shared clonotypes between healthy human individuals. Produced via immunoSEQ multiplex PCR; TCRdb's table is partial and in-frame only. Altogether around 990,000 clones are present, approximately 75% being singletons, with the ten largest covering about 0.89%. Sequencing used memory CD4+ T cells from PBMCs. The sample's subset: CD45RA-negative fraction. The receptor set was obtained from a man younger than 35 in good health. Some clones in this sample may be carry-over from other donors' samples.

In nucleotides, the CDR3 is TGTGCCTGGAGCATGGGACTAGCGGCGGACGAGCAGTACTTC. This sequence encodes CAWSMGLAADEQYF. The chain joins TRBV30 to TRBJ2-7; 11 positions agree with TRBD2. In germline, CDR1 is GTSNPN, CDR2 SVGIG (reference sequence). This CDR3 is 14 amino acids long. The V segment lost 3 bases and the J segment 5 bases; nucleotides outside the gene matches: 6. The full variable domain, in which reference TRBV30 and TRBJ2-7 provide the parts outside the CDR3, is SQTIHQWPATLVQPVGSPLSLECTVEGTSNPNLYWYRQAAGRGLQLLFYSVGIGQISSEVPQNLSASRPQDRQFILSSKKLLLSDSGFYLCAWSMGLAADEQYFGPGTRLTVT.

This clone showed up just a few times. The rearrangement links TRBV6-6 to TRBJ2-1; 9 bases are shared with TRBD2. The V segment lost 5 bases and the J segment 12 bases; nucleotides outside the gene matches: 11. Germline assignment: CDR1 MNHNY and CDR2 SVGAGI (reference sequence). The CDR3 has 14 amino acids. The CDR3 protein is CASSQGLAWSAQFF. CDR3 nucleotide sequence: TGTGCCAGCAGTCAAGGACTAGCGTGGAGCGCGCAGTTCTTC.

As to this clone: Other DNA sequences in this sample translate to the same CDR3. CDR3 in amino acids: CASSFEGGPNQPQHF. CDR3 sequence (DNA): TGTGCCAGCAGTTTTGAGGGGGGACCTAATCAGCCCCAGCATTTT. The gene calls are TRBV27 and TRBJ1-5, with a possible D match to TRBD1 (6 bases). The CDR3 is 15 residues long. Germline V lookup: CDR1 MNHEY, CDR2 SMNVEV (reference sequence). Deletions cut 3 bases from V and 4 bases from J, with 13 bases between.